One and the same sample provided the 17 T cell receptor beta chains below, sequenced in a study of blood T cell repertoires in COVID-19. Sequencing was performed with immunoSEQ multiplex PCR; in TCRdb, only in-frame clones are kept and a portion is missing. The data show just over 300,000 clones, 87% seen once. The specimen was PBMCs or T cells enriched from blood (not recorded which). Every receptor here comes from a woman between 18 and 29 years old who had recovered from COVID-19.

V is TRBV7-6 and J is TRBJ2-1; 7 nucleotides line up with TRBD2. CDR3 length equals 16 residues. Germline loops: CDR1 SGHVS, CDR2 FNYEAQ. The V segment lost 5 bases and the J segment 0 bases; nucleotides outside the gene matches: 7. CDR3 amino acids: CASSPTSAVSYNEQFF. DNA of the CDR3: TGTGCCAGCAGCCCCACTAGCGCGGTCTCCTACAATGAGCAGTTCTTC.

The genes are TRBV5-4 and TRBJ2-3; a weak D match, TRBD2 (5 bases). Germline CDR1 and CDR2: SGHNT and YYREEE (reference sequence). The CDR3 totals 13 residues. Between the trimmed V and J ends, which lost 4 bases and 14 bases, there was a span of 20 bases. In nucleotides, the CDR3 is TGTGCCAGCAGCCTCAGAGATACGGGGTTTACGTATTTT. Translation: CASSLRDTGFTYF.

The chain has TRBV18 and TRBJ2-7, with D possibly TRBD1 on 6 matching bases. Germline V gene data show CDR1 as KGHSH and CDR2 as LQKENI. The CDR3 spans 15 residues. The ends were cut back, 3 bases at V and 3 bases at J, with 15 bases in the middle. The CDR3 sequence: CASSPSTGSVYEQYF. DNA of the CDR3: TGTGCCAGCTCACCTAGTACAGGGTCAGTCTACGAGCAGTACTTC.

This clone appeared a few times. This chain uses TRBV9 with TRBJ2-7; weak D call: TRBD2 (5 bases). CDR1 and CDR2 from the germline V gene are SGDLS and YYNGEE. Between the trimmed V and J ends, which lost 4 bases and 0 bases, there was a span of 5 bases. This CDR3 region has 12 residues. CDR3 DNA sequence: TGTGCCAGCAGCCGGGACTCCTACGAGCAGTACTTC. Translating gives CASSRDSYEQYF.

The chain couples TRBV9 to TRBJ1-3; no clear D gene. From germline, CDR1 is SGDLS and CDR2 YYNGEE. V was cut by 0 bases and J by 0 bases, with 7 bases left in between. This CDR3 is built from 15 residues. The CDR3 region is CASSVDLSSGNTIYF. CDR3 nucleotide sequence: TGTGCCAGCAGCGTAGATCTGAGCTCTGGAAACACCATATATTTT.

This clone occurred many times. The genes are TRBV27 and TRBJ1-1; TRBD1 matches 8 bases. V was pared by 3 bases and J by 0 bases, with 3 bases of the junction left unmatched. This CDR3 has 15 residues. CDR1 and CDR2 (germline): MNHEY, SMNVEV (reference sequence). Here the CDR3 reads CASSFGTGMNTEAFF. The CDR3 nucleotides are TGTGCCAGCAGTTTCGGGACAGGTATGAACACTGAAGCTTTCTTT.

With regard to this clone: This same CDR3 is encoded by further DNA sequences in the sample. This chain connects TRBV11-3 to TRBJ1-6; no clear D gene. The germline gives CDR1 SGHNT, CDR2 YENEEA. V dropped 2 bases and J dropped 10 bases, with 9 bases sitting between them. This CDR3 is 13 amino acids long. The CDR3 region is CASSLMGDSPLHF. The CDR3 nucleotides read TGTGCCAGCAGCTTAATGGGCGACTCACCCCTCCACTTT. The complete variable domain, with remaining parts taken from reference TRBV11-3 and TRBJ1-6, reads EAGVVQSPRYKIIEKKQPVAFWCNPISGHNTLYWYLQNLGQGPELLIRYENEEAVDDSQLPKDRFSAERLKGVDSTLKIQPAELGDSAVYLCASSLMGDSPLHFGNGTRLTVT.

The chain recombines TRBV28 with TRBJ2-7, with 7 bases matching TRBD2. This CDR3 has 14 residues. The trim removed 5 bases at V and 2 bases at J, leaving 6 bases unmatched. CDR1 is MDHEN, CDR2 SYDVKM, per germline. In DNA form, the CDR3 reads TGTGCCAGCAGTGGGCTAGCGGATACCTACGAGCAGTACTTC. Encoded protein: CASSGLADTYEQYF. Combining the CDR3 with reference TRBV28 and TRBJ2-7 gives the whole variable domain DVKVTQSSRYLVKRTGEKVFLECVQDMDHENMFWYRQDPGLGLRLIYFSYDVKMKEKGDIPEGYSVSREKKERFSLILESASTNQTSMYLCASSGLADTYEQYFGPGTRLTVT.

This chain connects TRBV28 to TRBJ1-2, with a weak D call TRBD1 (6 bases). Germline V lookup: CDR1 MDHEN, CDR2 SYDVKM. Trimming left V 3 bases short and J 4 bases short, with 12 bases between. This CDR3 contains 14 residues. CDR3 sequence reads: CASSFSDSPYGYTF. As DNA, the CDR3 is TGTGCCAGCAGTTTTTCGGACAGCCCCTATGGCTACACCTTC.

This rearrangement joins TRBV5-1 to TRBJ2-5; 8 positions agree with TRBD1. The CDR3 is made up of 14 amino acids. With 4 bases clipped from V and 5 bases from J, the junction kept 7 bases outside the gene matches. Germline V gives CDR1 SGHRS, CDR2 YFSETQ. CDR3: CASSVDRAWETQYF. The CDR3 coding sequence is TGCGCCAGCAGCGTGGACAGGGCCTGGGAGACCCAGTACTTC.

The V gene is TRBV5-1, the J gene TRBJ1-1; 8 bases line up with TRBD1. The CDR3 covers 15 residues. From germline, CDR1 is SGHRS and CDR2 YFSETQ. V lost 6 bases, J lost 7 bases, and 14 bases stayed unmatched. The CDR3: CASIQGTGGLSEAFF. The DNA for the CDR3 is TGCGCCAGCATCCAGGGAACAGGGGGTCTTAGTGAAGCTTTCTTT.

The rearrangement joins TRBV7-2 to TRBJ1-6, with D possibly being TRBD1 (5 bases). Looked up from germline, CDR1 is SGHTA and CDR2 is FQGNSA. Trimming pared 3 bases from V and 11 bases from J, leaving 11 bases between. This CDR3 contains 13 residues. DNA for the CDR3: TGTGCCAGCAGCTTTGAAGGGGAAGCACCCCTCCACTTT. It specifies CASSFEGEAPLHF.

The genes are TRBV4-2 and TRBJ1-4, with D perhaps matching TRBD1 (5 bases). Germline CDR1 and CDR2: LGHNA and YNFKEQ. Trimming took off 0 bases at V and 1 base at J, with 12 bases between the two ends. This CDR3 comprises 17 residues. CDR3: CASSQDLSQGTNEKLFF. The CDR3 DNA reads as TGTGCCAGCAGCCAAGATCTAAGCCAGGGAACTAATGAAAAACTGTTTTTT.

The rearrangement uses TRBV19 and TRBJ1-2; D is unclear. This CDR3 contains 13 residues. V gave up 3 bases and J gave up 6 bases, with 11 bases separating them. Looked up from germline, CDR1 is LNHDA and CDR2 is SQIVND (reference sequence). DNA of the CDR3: TGTGCCAGTAGTATCACCAGGCGGGATGGCTACACCTTC. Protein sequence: CASSITRRDGYTF.

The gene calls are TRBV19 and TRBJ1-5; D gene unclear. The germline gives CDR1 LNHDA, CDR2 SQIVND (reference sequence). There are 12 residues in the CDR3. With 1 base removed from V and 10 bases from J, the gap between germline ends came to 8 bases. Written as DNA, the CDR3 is TGTGCCAGTAGTATAGCCTCGTCCCCCCAGCATTTT. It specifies CASSIASSPQHF.

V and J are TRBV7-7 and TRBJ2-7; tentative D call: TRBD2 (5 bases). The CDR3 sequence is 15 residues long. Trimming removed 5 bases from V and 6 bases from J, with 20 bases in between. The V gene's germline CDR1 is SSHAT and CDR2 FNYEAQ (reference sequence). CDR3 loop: CASSPNSWGAAEQYF. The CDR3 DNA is TGTGCCAGCAGCCCCAACTCGTGGGGAGCGGCCGAGCAGTACTTC.

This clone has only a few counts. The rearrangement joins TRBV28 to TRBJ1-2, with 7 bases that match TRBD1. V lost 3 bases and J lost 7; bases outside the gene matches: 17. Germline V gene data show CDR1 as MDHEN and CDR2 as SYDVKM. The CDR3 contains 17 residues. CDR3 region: CASSFPHSRGIDFGYTF. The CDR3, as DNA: TGTGCCAGCAGTTTCCCCCACTCCAGGGGGATCGACTTTGGCTACACCTTC.